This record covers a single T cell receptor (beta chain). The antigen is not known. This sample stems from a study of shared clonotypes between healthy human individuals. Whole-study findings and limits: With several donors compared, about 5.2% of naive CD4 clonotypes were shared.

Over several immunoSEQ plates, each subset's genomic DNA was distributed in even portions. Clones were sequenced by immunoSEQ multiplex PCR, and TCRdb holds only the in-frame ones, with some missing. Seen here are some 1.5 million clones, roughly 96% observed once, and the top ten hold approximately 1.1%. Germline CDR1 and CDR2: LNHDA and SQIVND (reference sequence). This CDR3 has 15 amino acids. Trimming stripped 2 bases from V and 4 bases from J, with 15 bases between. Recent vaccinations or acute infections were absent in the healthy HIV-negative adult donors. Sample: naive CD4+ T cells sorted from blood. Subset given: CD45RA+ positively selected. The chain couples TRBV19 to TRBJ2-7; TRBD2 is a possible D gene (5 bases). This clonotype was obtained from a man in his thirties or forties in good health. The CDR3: CASSISTSIRYEQYF. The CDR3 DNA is TGTGCCAGTAGTATAAGCACTAGTATTAGATACGAGCAGTACTTC.